The sequence of this TCR beta chain was determined in a study of T-cell memory formation after mild COVID-19. Notes on the study in general: Balance between CD4 and CD8 was seen in clones contracting day 15 to 85, and a CD4+ lean was seen in later expanders.

This clonotype was observed a few times. Its antigen is not identified. MiXCR was run by TCRdb on the 5' RACE reads, yielding one entry per CDR3 protein. The sample contains approximately 300,000 distinct CDR3 sequences, about 16% of which appear only once. The germline CDR1 and CDR2 sequences are WSHSY and SAAADI. The CDR3 is 15 amino acids. Between the trimmed V and J ends, which lost 6 bases and 4 bases, there was a span of 16 bases. Input material: PBMCs or a T cell subset sorted from them (not recorded which). The chain links TRBV10-2 to TRBJ1-3, with unresolved D. The TCR comes from a man between 18 and 35 years old who had mild COVID-19 (a few samples of this study predate the infection). Cell type and time point are not known. Written as DNA, the CDR3 is TGCGCCAGCAGCGAGAGCGATCTTTTAGGAAACACCATATATTTT. Amino acids: CASSESDLLGNTIYF.